Below, one T cell receptor beta chain is given with its context. Its antigen is unknown. This sample was included in a study of cytomegalovirus exposure and HLA in healthy donors. Study outcomes and limitations: Earlier analysis yielded a pattern in which most TCR beta V segments were productive about 90% or about 30% of the time. A later analysis reportedly identified an Asian-associated ancestry cluster as carrying fewer N-insertions than the approximately 730-donor mean. TCR beta sequences reportedly predicted most subjects' HLA-A and HLA-B alleles accurately.

Trimming left V 3 bases short and J 5 bases short, with 13 bases between. Germline values: CDR1 KGHSH, CDR2 LQKENI. The CDR3 contains 14 residues. PCR employed 60 Vbeta and 13 Jbeta primers. Some clones are missing from TCRdb's copy, which holds only in-frame ones; the method was immunoSEQ multiplex PCR. The data contain approximately 150,000 clones, over 60% of them seen just once; the ten biggest clones take up around 2.2%. The V gene is TRBV18, the J gene TRBJ2-5; possibly TRBD1 for D (6 bases). Material for sequencing was PBMCs. This TCR was sampled from a man in his forties or fifties in good health and CMV-seronegative. The CDR3 DNA is TGTGCCAGCTCACCGGTAGGGGGAAGGGAGACCCAGTACTTC. Its translation: CASSPVGGRETQYF. The full variable domain, its missing parts supplied by reference TRBV18 and TRBJ2-5, is NAGVMQNPRHLVRRRGQEARLRCSPMKGHSHVYWYRQLPEEGLKFMVYLQKENIIDESGMPKERFSAEFPKEGPSILRIQQVVRGDSAAYFCASSPVGGRETQYFGPGTRLLVL.